Below are 13 T cell receptor beta chains sequenced from a single sample in a study of blood T cell repertoires in COVID-19. Clones were sequenced by immunoSEQ multiplex PCR, and TCRdb holds only the in-frame ones, with some missing. This sample has about 110,000 clones, with about 76% found just once. Material: peripheral blood. Receptor source: an elderly man with acute or convalescent COVID-19.

The CDR3 here is CASRVLTGVYGYTF. CDR3 coding DNA: TGTGCCAGCAGGGTCTTGACAGGAGTCTATGGCTACACCTTC. This sequence joins TRBV2 and TRBJ1-2; TRBD1 is a possible D gene (6 bases). Germline loops: CDR1 SNHLY, CDR2 FYNNEI. This CDR3 contains 14 residues. The germline V and J ends were trimmed by 6 bases and 4 bases, with 15 bases remaining between them.

The genes are TRBV7-2 and TRBJ2-3; 7 bases map to TRBD2. The length of the CDR3 is 17 residues. The germline gives CDR1 SGHTA, CDR2 FQGNSA. Trimming took 0 bases from V and 0 from J; bases not matched to a gene: 6. CDR3 DNA: TGTGCCAGCAGCTTAGCGGGCGGGGGACTGAGCACAGATACGCAGTATTTT. Translating gives CASSLAGGGLSTDTQYF. The full variable domain, in which reference TRBV7-2 and TRBJ2-3 provide the parts outside the CDR3, is GAGVSQSPSNKVTEKGKDVELRCDPISGHTALYWYRQSLGQGLEFLIYFQGNSAPDKSGLPSDRFSAERTGGSVSTLTIQRTQQEDSAVYLCASSLAGGGLSTDTQYFGPGTRLTVL.

CDR3 sequence: CATQGFYEQYF. The CDR3, as DNA: TGTGCCACCCAGGGGTTCTACGAGCAGTACTTC. The genes are TRBV28 and TRBJ2-7; TRBD1 is a possible D gene (6 bases). The CDR3 totals 11 residues. V was shortened by 10 bases and J by 3 bases, with 10 bases between the two germline ends. The germline CDR1 and CDR2 sequences are MDHEN and SYDVKM.

The CDR3 DNA reads as TGTGCCAGCTCACCGGAACGGACAGCGCGGAGCAATCAGCCCCAGCATTTT. Translated, it gives CASSPERTARSNQPQHF. This chain uses TRBV18 with TRBJ1-5; a weak D match, TRBD1 (6 bases). This CDR3 comprises 17 residues. V was shortened by 3 bases and J by 1 base, with 16 bases between the two germline ends. Looked up from germline, CDR1 is KGHSH and CDR2 is LQKENI.

V gene TRBV5-1 combines with J gene TRBJ1-6; 7 bases align to TRBD1. Trimming cost V 0 bases and J 8 bases; bases outside gene matches: 8. Germline assignment: CDR1 SGHRS and CDR2 YFSETQ. The CDR3 runs to 16 residues. CDR3 region: CASSLAGGQVDSPLHF. DNA for the CDR3: TGCGCCAGCAGCTTGGCCGGCGGACAGGTGGATTCACCCCTCCACTTT.

CDR3 in amino acids: CASSLLGVSGNTIYF. The CDR3, as DNA: TGTGCCAGCAGTTTATTAGGGGTGTCTGGAAACACCATATATTTT. V gene TRBV28 combines with J gene TRBJ1-3, with D perhaps matching TRBD1 (5 bases). Between the trimmed V and J ends, which lost 1 base and 1 base, there was a span of 8 bases. The V gene's germline CDR1 is MDHEN and CDR2 SYDVKM. The CDR3 consists of 15 residues. Together with reference TRBV28 and TRBJ1-3, the CDR3 gives the full variable domain: DVKVTQSSRYLVKRTGEKVFLECVQDMDHENMFWYRQDPGLGLRLIYFSYDVKMKEKGDIPEGYSVSREKKERFSLILESASTNQTSMYLCASSLLGVSGNTIYFGEGSWLTVV.

The rearrangement uses TRBV5-1 and TRBJ2-5, with D tentatively TRBD1 (6 bases). The germline CDR1 and CDR2 sequences are SGHRS and YFSETQ. The CDR3 is 16 residues long. Trimming stripped 2 bases from V and 1 base from J, with 15 bases between. The CDR3 region is CASSLTGTRAQETQYF. CDR3 sequence (DNA): TGCGCCAGCAGCTTAACCGGGACAAGGGCCCAAGAGACCCAGTACTTC.

V and J are TRBV6-1 and TRBJ1-2; 7 bases align to TRBD1. The CDR3 spans 13 residues. With 1 base clipped from V and 4 bases from J, the junction kept 0 bases outside the gene matches. The germline gives CDR1 MNHNS, CDR2 SASEGT. DNA for the CDR3: TGTGCCAGCAGTGAAGGGACAGGCTATGGCTACACCTTC. Protein sequence: CASSEGTGYGYTF.

The chain links TRBV2 to TRBJ1-5; D remains ambiguous. The germline V gene encodes CDR1 SNHLY and CDR2 FYNNEI. V was trimmed by 6 bases and J by 0 bases, leaving 12 bases between them. The CDR3 is 15 amino acids. CDR3 coding DNA: TGTGCCAGCAGATCCGGGATATATAGCAATCAGCCCCAGCATTTT. Protein: CASRSGIYSNQPQHF.

V gene TRBV18 combines with J gene TRBJ2-1, with 8 bases that match TRBD2. V was clipped by 5 bases and J by 4 bases; unmatched bases: 10. The germline V gene encodes CDR1 KGHSH and CDR2 LQKENI. This CDR3 spans 16 amino acids. The CDR3 loop reads CASSARSSGFYNEQFF. CDR3 bases: TGTGCCAGCTCAGCTCGTTCTAGCGGGTTTTACAATGAGCAGTTCTTC.

V gene TRBV5-5 combines with J gene TRBJ2-2, with a tentative D call TRBD2 (6 bases). The CDR3 sequence is 12 residues long. V was clipped by 2 bases and J by 9 bases, with 8 bases between them. The germline CDR1 and CDR2 sequences are SGHKS and YYEKEE (reference sequence). The CDR3 nucleotides read TGTGCCAGCAGCTTAACTAGCTGGGAGCTGTTTTTT. Residues: CASSLTSWELFF. Combining the CDR3 with reference TRBV5-5 and TRBJ2-2 gives the whole variable domain DAGVTQSPTHLIKTRGQQVTLRCSPISGHKSVSWYQQVLGQGPQFIFQYYEKEERGRGNFPDRFSARQFPNYSSELNVNALLLGDSALYLCASSLTSWELFFGEGSRLTVL.

CDR3 nucleotides: TGTGCCAGCAGTTTAGGAGGGCGGAGACTGAACACTGAAGCTTTCTTT. Amino acids: CASSLGGRRLNTEAFF. The J gene is TRBJ1-1, the V gene TRBV28; D remains unclear. The ends were cut back, 2 bases at V and 0 bases at J, with 13 bases in the middle. The length of the CDR3 is 16 residues. Germline V gene lookup returns CDR1 MDHEN and CDR2 SYDVKM.

The J gene is TRBJ1-2, the V gene TRBV28; 7 nucleotides agree with TRBD1. The germline CDR1 and CDR2 sequences are MDHEN and SYDVKM. V shed 6 bases, J shed 0 bases, and the junction held 4 bases outside the gene matches. CDR3 length: 14 residues. The DNA for the CDR3 is TGTGCCAGCAGCGGGACAGTAGCTAACTATGGCTACACCTTC. Its translation is CASSGTVANYGYTF.